The present entry profiles one T cell receptor beta chain with its context. This sample is drawn from a study of blood T cell repertoires in COVID-19. This CDR3 contains 16 residues. Germline CDR1 SGDLS, CDR2 YYNGEE. J lost 3 bases, V lost 1 base, and 4 bases had no gene match. Original methodology: Reference gene primer amplification gave estimated nucleated cell counts. Some clones are missing from TCRdb's copy, which holds only in-frame ones; the method was immunoSEQ multiplex PCR. Clone size and the V and J calls come from that table; the DNA yielded D and trimming. The table has some 250,000 clones, 88% seen once; the top ten hold 0.95% to 1%.

V and J are TRBV9 and TRBJ2-2, with 9 bases that match TRBD2. This receptor was obtained from a woman aged 40 to 55 who had recovered from COVID-19. The specimen sequenced was peripheral blood. The CDR3 here is CASSVSAGGDTGELFF. The CDR3 DNA reads TGTGCCAGCAGCGTATCTGCGGGAGGGGACACCGGGGAGCTGTTTTTT. Combining the CDR3 with reference TRBV9 and TRBJ2-2 gives the whole variable domain DSGVTQTPKHLITATGQRVTLRCSPRSGDLSVYWYQQSLDQGLQFLIQYYNGEERAKGNILERFSAQQFPDLHSELNLSSLELGDSALYFCASSVSAGGDTGELFFGEGSRLTVL.